This passage covers 27 T cell receptor beta chains from one sample sequenced in a study of a mutant IDH1 vaccine in newly diagnosed glioma (dated by TCRdb to the early 2020s). Antigens for these TCRs are unknown. Library generation was performed with the immunoSEQ multiplex PCR assay. The table was pulled from immuneACCESS by TCRdb, which kept in-frame rearrangements only. Such tables lose some clones; where checked, under half of the loss comes from unresolved V genes, and the rest has no known cause. The sample table lists 27,000 or so clones, more than 60% of them with a count of one. 7.2% of the sample is held by the ten biggest clonotypes. The time point label of this sample denotes: week 5, during vaccination. A 20-mer mutant IDH1 peptide at 300 micrograms in Montanide made up each vaccine dose, which was injected subcutaneously together with topical imiquimod. Sequencing was performed on PBMCs, taken from a glioma patient whose treatment included an IDH1 peptide vaccine. The receptors were gathered from a man aged 35 to 55 with glioma. Some clones in this sample may be carry-over from other donors' samples.

The chain is built from TRBV5-1 and TRBJ2-1; TRBD1 is a possible D gene (6 bases). CDR1 is SGHRS, CDR2 YFSETQ, per germline. The ends were cut back, 4 bases at V and 6 bases at J, with 8 bases in the middle. The CDR3 has 12 amino acids. CDR3 residues: CASSPTGNEQFF. The CDR3 DNA is TGCGCCAGCAGCCCGACAGGCAATGAGCAGTTCTTC.

The V and J genes are TRBV18 and TRBJ2-3; 7 bases are a match to TRBD1. This CDR3 has 16 residues. The V segment lost 3 bases and the J segment 0 bases; nucleotides outside the gene matches: 6. Germline values: CDR1 KGHSH, CDR2 LQKENI. CDR3 DNA sequence: TGTGCCAGCTCACCTGGGACAGCCACTAGCACAGATACGCAGTATTTT. Protein sequence: CASSPGTATSTDTQYF.

The chain uses TRBV6-4 and TRBJ1-5, with D hard to call. CDR3 length: 15 amino acids. Trimming took off 2 bases at V and 0 bases at J, with 8 bases between the two ends. Per germline, CDR1 MRHNA and CDR2 SNTAGT. CDR3 sequence reads: CASSDRVHSNQPQHF. In DNA form, the CDR3 reads TGTGCCAGCAGTGACAGGGTACATAGCAATCAGCCCCAGCATTTT.

This chain links TRBV7-9 with TRBJ1-2, with D possibly being TRBD1 (6 bases). Trimming shortened V by 5 bases and J by 1 base, and 14 bases separated the two germline ends. The germline V gene has CDR1 SEHNR and CDR2 FQNEAQ (reference sequence). This CDR3 spans 15 amino acids. CDR3 amino acids: CASSRETGLNYGYTF. The CDR3 DNA reads TGTGCCAGCAGCCGAGAGACAGGACTTAACTATGGCTACACCTTC. Filled out from reference TRBV7-9 and TRBJ1-2, the complete variable domain reads DTGVSQNPRHKITKRGQNVTFRCDPISEHNRLYWYRQTLGQGPEFLTYFQNEAQLEKSRLLSDRFSAERPKGSFSTLEIQRTEQGDSAMYLCASSRETGLNYGYTFGSGTRLTVV.

In this sample, this clone turned up a few times. The chain links TRBV7-2 to TRBJ1-2; D is unresolved. Per germline, CDR1 SGHTA and CDR2 FQGNSA. The germline V and J ends were trimmed by 1 base and 6 bases, with 9 bases remaining between them. CDR3 size: 13 residues. The CDR3 DNA reads as TGTGCCAGCAGCTTAGAGCGGCATGATGGCTACACCTTC. Its protein product is CASSLERHDGYTF.

This chain uses TRBV5-1 with TRBJ2-3; D ambiguous. Germline CDR1 reads SGHRS; CDR2 reads YFSETQ. V lost 0 bases, J lost 4 bases, and 6 bases lay in between. CDR3 size: 13 residues. Here the CDR3 DNA reads TGCGCCAGCAGCTTGGCGTCCCCAGATACGCAGTATTTT. It translates to CASSLASPDTQYF.

This rearrangement joins TRBV7-8 to TRBJ2-2; D ambiguous. The CDR3 sequence is 11 residues long. V lost 5 bases and J 7 bases, leaving 5 bases between the germline ends. The germline V gene has CDR1 SGHVS and CDR2 FQNEAQ. For the CDR3, the DNA is TGTGCCAGCAGCCCTATCGGGGAGCTGTTTTTT. Translation: CASSPIGELFF.

The chain links TRBV11-2 to TRBJ1-1; D not certain. V was cut by 3 bases and J by 1 base, with 9 bases left in between. CDR3 length equals 14 residues. Germline values: CDR1 SGHAT, CDR2 FQNNGV. The CDR3 coding sequence is TGTGCCAGCAGCTTCACCTACTCGAACACTGAAGCTTTCTTT. It is translated as CASSFTYSNTEAFF.

The chain uses TRBV13 and TRBJ2-7; TRBD1 matches 7 bases. The V segment lost 5 bases and the J segment 6 bases; nucleotides outside the gene matches: 10. The germline V gene encodes CDR1 PRHDT and CDR2 FYEKMQ (reference sequence). The CDR3 covers 14 residues. The CDR3 sequence: CASSARQGRLEQYF. CDR3 nucleotides: TGTGCCAGCAGCGCCAGACAGGGACGGCTCGAGCAGTACTTC.

The V and J genes are TRBV18 and TRBJ1-6, with TRBD1 matching over 9 bases. The CDR3 contains 19 residues. From germline, CDR1 is KGHSH and CDR2 LQKENI. J gave up 3 bases and V 0 bases, and 9 bases lay outside the gene matches. CDR3 nucleotides: TGTGCCAGCTCACCACCATCACAGGGGGCAAACCTCTATAATTCACCCCTCCACTTT. Its translation: CASSPPSQGANLYNSPLHF.

This clone was seen only once. V usage is TRBV10-1 and J usage is TRBJ2-3; the match to TRBD2 covers 7 bases. Germline CDR1 reads WNHNN; CDR2 reads SYGVQD (reference sequence). The CDR3 covers 13 residues. V trimming: 7 bases; J trimming: 1 base; junction bases outside the gene matches: 2. This CDR3 reads CASKTSGTDTQYF. Written as DNA, the CDR3 is TGCGCCAGCAAAACTAGCGGCACAGATACGCAGTATTTT.

The J gene is TRBJ2-2, the V gene TRBV6-6, with 9 bases matching TRBD1. CDR3 length: 15 amino acids. Germline-derived CDR1 and CDR2 are MNHNY and SVGAGI (reference sequence). Germline trimming cut 10 bases from V and 1 base from J; bases unmatched to any gene: 7. Here the CDR3 DNA reads TGTGCCACGTGGAAGGGACAGGGGAACACCGGGGAGCTGTTTTTT. This codes for CATWKGQGNTGELFF.

The chain recombines TRBV5-6 with TRBJ1-2, with D unclear. V dropped 4 bases and J dropped 2 bases, with 15 bases sitting between them. Germline CDR1 reads SGHDT; CDR2 reads YYEEEE. The CDR3 is made up of 15 amino acids. This CDR3 reads CASSPMLGRNYGYTF. DNA of the CDR3: TGTGCCAGCAGCCCGATGCTTGGCAGAAACTATGGCTACACCTTC.

This clone was observed a handful of times. The chain uses TRBV2 and TRBJ2-5, with a possible D match to TRBD2 (5 bases). Looked up from germline, CDR1 is SNHLY and CDR2 is FYNNEI. The CDR3 runs 15 residues. V was cut by 2 bases and J by 0 bases, with 10 bases left in between. The CDR3 loop is CASSERTPNQETQYF. For the CDR3, the DNA is TGTGCCAGCAGTGAAAGGACTCCGAACCAAGAGACCCAGTACTTC.

The chain uses TRBV6-5 and TRBJ1-3; maybe TRBD1 (5 bases). The CDR3 has 13 residues. Germline lookup yields CDR1 MNHEY and CDR2 SVGAGI. Trimming shortened V by 6 bases and J by 8 bases, and 14 bases separated the two germline ends. The CDR3 region is CASSLGGGYTIYF. The CDR3 DNA is TGTGCCAGCAGCCTAGGTGGGGGATACACCATATATTTT.

The chain employs TRBV5-1 and TRBJ2-1, with D maybe TRBD1 (5 bases). This CDR3 has 14 amino acids. Germline V gives CDR1 SGHRS, CDR2 YFSETQ. V was clipped by 4 bases and J by 3 bases, with 11 bases between them. The CDR3 loop reads CASSADTLYNEQFF. CDR3 coding DNA: TGCGCCAGCAGCGCGGACACCCTCTACAATGAGCAGTTCTTC.

The V gene is TRBV7-2, the J gene TRBJ2-4; perhaps D is TRBD1 or TRBD2 (7 bases each). V lost 2 bases to trimming and J lost 0 bases, with 11 bases between them. CDR3 length: 16 amino acids. Germline CDR1 SGHTA, CDR2 FQGNSA. The CDR3 DNA follows: TGTGCCAGCAGCTTAAGCGGGACAGTAGCCAAAAACATTCAGTACTTC. Amino acid sequence: CASSLSGTVAKNIQYF.

The gene calls are TRBV5-6 and TRBJ2-5; 16 positions match TRBD2. The junction had 2 bases not matched to a gene; V was cut back by 4 bases and J by 5 bases. The CDR3 contains 15 residues. The V gene's germline CDR1 is SGHDT and CDR2 YYEEEE. CDR3: CASSRGLAGGETQYF. The CDR3 bases are TGTGCCAGCAGCAGGGGACTAGCGGGGGGGGAGACCCAGTACTTC.

The V call is TRBV29-1, the J call TRBJ1-2; D might be TRBD1 (6 bases). The V gene lost 5 bases and the J gene lost 5 bases, with 15 bases spanning the gap. There are 13 residues in the CDR3. Germline lookup yields CDR1 SQVTM and CDR2 ANQGSEA. CDR3 loop: CSVRGRGLYGYTF. CDR3 DNA sequence: TGCAGCGTTCGCGGCAGGGGATTGTATGGCTACACCTTC.

This chain links TRBV9 with TRBJ2-2, with TRBD1 as a possible D gene (5 bases). The germline V and J ends were trimmed by 4 bases and 1 base, with 8 bases remaining between them. Germline V lookup: CDR1 SGDLS, CDR2 YYNGEE. This CDR3 has 14 residues. CDR3 in amino acids: CASSTDMNTGELFF. In DNA, the CDR3 is TGTGCCAGCAGCACGGACATGAACACCGGGGAGCTGTTTTTT.

The chain employs TRBV15 and TRBJ2-7; no firm D call. Trimming left V 0 bases short and J 7 bases short, with 10 bases between. From germline, CDR1 is LNHNV and CDR2 YYDKDF (reference sequence). The CDR3 contains 13 residues. The CDR3 nucleotides read TGTGCCACCAGCAGAGACAGGCTAGGGGAGCAGTACTTC. Translation gives CATSRDRLGEQYF.

V and J are TRBV9 and TRBJ1-3; TRBD1 matches at 10 bases. CDR1 SGDLS and CDR2 YYNGEE come from the germline V gene. V dropped 4 bases and J dropped 8; count of bases not matched to a gene: 9. CDR3 length equals 15 residues. The CDR3 loop reads CASSPTGQGSHTIYF. CDR3 sequence (DNA): TGTGCCAGCAGCCCCACGGGACAGGGGAGCCACACCATATATTTT.

The V call is TRBV5-1, the J call TRBJ2-7, with 9 nucleotides matching TRBD1. The CDR3 length is 16 residues. Trimming at V came to 4 bases and at J to 5 bases, leaving 13 bases not matched to a gene. The germline V gene encodes CDR1 SGHRS and CDR2 YFSETQ. CDR3 nucleotides: TGCGCCAGCAGCCCGGGATCCGGGACAGGGATCGACGAGCAGTACTTC. Translated, it gives CASSPGSGTGIDEQYF.

The chain carries TRBV25-1 and TRBJ1-2; D unresolved. V dropped 2 bases and J dropped 8 bases, with 12 bases sitting between them. The CDR3 covers 13 residues. Looked up from germline, CDR1 is MGHDK and CDR2 is SYGVNS. CDR3 in amino acids: CASSEPEGRGYTF. CDR3 bases: TGTGCCAGCAGTGAACCCGAAGGACGGGGCTACACCTTC.

This clone was observed a single time. The J gene is TRBJ1-5, the V gene TRBV2; TRBD1 matches 8 bases. The CDR3 runs to 13 residues. Trimming took 7 bases from V and 5 from J; bases not matched to a gene: 4. Germline V gene sequence: CDR1 SNHLY, CDR2 FYNNEI. The CDR3 loop is CASTGQGHQPQHF. In nucleotides, the CDR3 is TGTGCCAGCACCGGACAGGGACATCAGCCCCAGCATTTT.

The gene calls are TRBV7-8 and TRBJ1-1; tentative D call: TRBD1 (6 bases). Germline CDR1 SGHVS, CDR2 FQNEAQ. The CDR3 is 12 residues long. V lost 2 bases to trimming and J lost 7 bases, with 8 bases between them. CDR3 protein: CASSLRGGEAFF. In nucleotides, the CDR3 is TGTGCCAGCAGCTTAAGAGGGGGTGAAGCTTTCTTT.

The CDR3 DNA reads as TGCGCCAGCAGTGAGTTCGGGACTAGGGATGAAAAACTGTTTTTT. It encodes CASSEFGTRDEKLFF. The V call is TRBV10-2, the J call TRBJ1-4; the D gene is possibly TRBD1 (5 bases). CDR1 WSHSY and CDR2 SAAADI come from the germline V gene. V was shortened by 1 base and J by 6 bases, with 12 bases between the two germline ends. This CDR3 is built from 15 residues.